A selection of T cell receptor beta chains follows, all from one sample in a study of response to subunit inactivated influenza vaccine. One entry per CDR3 protein results from TCRdb running MiXCR on the RT-PCR reads. The table shows 400,000 to 650,000 distinct CDR3 sequences, with under 8.5% occurring only once. This specimen consisted of PBMCs from blood, obtained less than 30 months after vaccination. The receptors originated from a man between 45 and 75 years old who received an inactivated influenza vaccine. Both conserved end residues are part of each CDR3. D genes are given only for firm matches. Size tells how often a clone was seen (once, few, many) or the class of an expanded clone, and some rows leave it out.

D	V	J	size	DNA	CDR3
TRBD2	TRBV5-5	TRBJ2-1	many	TGTGCCAGCAGCTTGGACACTCGACTAGCTTCGGCGAATGAGCAGTTCTTC	CASSLDTRLASANEQFF
-	TRBV27	TRBJ2-3	-	TGTGCCAGCAGTTTGGAGGATTCAGATACGCAGTATTTT	CASSLEDSDTQYF
TRBD2	TRBV4-3	TRBJ2-5	-	TGCGCCAGCAGCCAGTCATCCGGGAGGGCCTTACAAGAGACCCAGTACTTC	CASSQSSGRALQETQYF
-	TRBV7-9	TRBJ1-2	many	TGTGCCAGCAGCCGTTTGGATGGCTACACCTTC	CASSRLDGYTF
TRBD1	TRBV9	TRBJ1-1	-	TGTGCCAGCAGCGTTGGGGGACAGGACTACACTGAAGCTTTCTTT	CASSVGGQDYTEAFF
-	TRBV5-6	TRBJ2-5	many	TGTGCCAGCACCCCGGGTGGGGGCGCGGAGACCCAGTACTTC	CASTPGGGAETQYF
TRBD2	TRBV4-2	TRBJ2-7	many	TGTGCCAGCAGCCAAGAGGCCAGTTCATCCGGGAGGGCAGGAGAGCAGTACTTC	CASSQEASSSGRAGEQYF
TRBD2	TRBV27	TRBJ2-1	few	TGTGCCAGCAGGACAGCGGGAAGGCCCTACAATGAGCAGTTCTTC	CASRTAGRPYNEQFF
TRBD2	TRBV18	TRBJ2-2	few	TGTGCCAGCTCACCATGGGGGACTACTTCCACCGGGGAGCTGTTTTTT	CASSPWGTTSTGELFF
-	TRBV5-1	TRBJ2-3	many	TGTGCCAGCAGTTGGGGGAGGGGGGGCACAGATACGCAGTATTTT	CASSWGRGGTDTQYF
-	TRBV10-2	TRBJ2-1	few	TGCGCCAGCAGTGGAGGGGCAGGAGTTGCCTACAATGAGCAGTTCTTC	CASSGGAGVAYNEQFF
-	TRBV7-2	TRBJ2-5	many	TGTGCCAGCAGCTTCGGGGCACTTGAGACCCAGTACTTC	CASSFGALETQYF
-	TRBV7-2	TRBJ2-3	few	TGTGCCAGCAGCTTAGGCCCGGCGGTTGATACGCAGTATTTT	CASSLGPAVDTQYF
TRBD2	TRBV4-1	TRBJ2-7	-	TGCGCCAGCAGCCCTTCGAGGGTTGTTCTAGCGGCCTACGAGCAGTACTTC	CASSPSRVVLAAYEQYF
TRBD2	TRBV3-1	TRBJ2-5	few	TGTGCCAGCAGCCCGCTAGCGGCTTACCAAGAGACCCAGTACTTC	CASSPLAAYQETQYF
-	TRBV28	TRBJ1-4	once	TGTGCCGGAGGCAGGGCTAATGAAAAACTGTTTTTT	CAGGRANEKLFF
-	TRBV20-1	TRBJ2-2	many	TGCAGTGCTAGACACACCACCGGGGAGCTGTTTTTT	CSARHTTGELFF
TRBD1	TRBV6-2/TRBV6-3	TRBJ2-7	few	TGTGCCAGCAGTTACAGGACAGGGACCGAGCAGTACTTC	CASSYRTGTEQYF
-	TRBV5-1	TRBJ1-4	many	TGCGCCAGCAGCTTGTTAACCTCGGATGAAAAACTGTTTTTT	CASSLLTSDEKLFF
TRBD2	TRBV24-1	TRBJ2-2	-	TGTGCCACCAGTGATTTCGGGGGGACCAACACCGGGGAGCTGTTTTTT	CATSDFGGTNTGELFF
-	TRBV5-1	TRBJ2-2	many	TGCGCCAGCAGCTTGGCCGGTGCAGAGAACACCGGGGAGCTGTTTTTT	CASSLAGAENTGELFF
TRBD2	TRBV3-1	TRBJ2-7	few	TGTGCCAGCAGCCAAGATTGGAGTCTAGCGGGGCTTACGGAAGAGCAGTACTTC	CASSQDWSLAGLTEEQYF
-	TRBV6-1	TRBJ2-1	few	TGTGCCAGCAGTGTCCTTTCTAATTACAATGAGCAGTTCTTC	CASSVLSNYNEQFF
TRBD1	TRBV5-1	TRBJ2-2	few	TGCGCCAGCAGCAGCCGTAAGGGGACAGGGAAAACCGGGGAGCTGTTTTTT	CASSSRKGTGKTGELFF
-	TRBV5-1	TRBJ2-1	many	TGCGCCAGCAGCTCACGATCCGCCTACAATGAGCAGTTCTTC	CASSSRSAYNEQFF
-	TRBV28	TRBJ2-1	-	TGTGCCAGCAGTCCCCCGGGCCTGGGCCGCAATGAGCAGTTCTTC	CASSPPGLGRNEQFF
-	TRBV20-1	TRBJ2-2	few	TGCAGTGCTAGAGATAGAGTACCAAACACCGGGGAGCTGTTTTTT	CSARDRVPNTGELFF
-	TRBV7-8	TRBJ2-7	-	TGTGCCAGCAGCACGGGCCGGGACTGGGACTACGAGCAGTACTTC	CASSTGRDWDYEQYF
TRBD1	TRBV10-3	TRBJ2-2	-	TGTGCCATCAGGTGGACAGGGATGGCCGGGGAGCTGTTTTTT	CAIRWTGMAGELFF
TRBD1	TRBV18	TRBJ1-1	many	TGTGCCAGCTCACCCCGACAGGGTTTTAACACTGAAGCTTTCTTT	CASSPRQGFNTEAFF
TRBD1	TRBV12-3/TRBV12-4	TRBJ1-5	many	TGTGCCAGCAGTATGACAGGGCCTCCCCAGTTTAGGAATCAGCCCCAGCATTTT	CASSMTGPPQFRNQPQHF
-	TRBV27	TRBJ2-2	few	TGTGCCAGCAGTGGGGTGTCTGGGACTTTCACCGGGGAGCTGTTTTTT	CASSGVSGTFTGELFF
-	TRBV7-9	TRBJ2-7	few	TGTGCCAGCAGCTTAGGTGGTAGCGGCCAATACGAGCAGTACTTC	CASSLGGSGQYEQYF
-	TRBV9	TRBJ2-5	-	TGTGCCAGCAGCGTAGCGCCGGGCGAAGAGACCCAGTACTTC	CASSVAPGEETQYF
-	TRBV6-5	TRBJ2-7	-	TGTGCCAGCAGTTACTCGACCGGTCTCGAGCAGTACTTC	CASSYSTGLEQYF
TRBD2	TRBV20-1	TRBJ2-1	-	TGCAGTGCTAGAGATATTTCGGGACTAGCGGGAGGAAGGTACAATGAGCAGTTCTTC	CSARDISGLAGGRYNEQFF
TRBD2	TRBV5-1	TRBJ2-5	few	TGCGCCAGCAGCCATTGGGGGACTATAGAACAAGAGACCCAGTACTTC	CASSHWGTIEQETQYF
-	TRBV7-2	TRBJ2-1	many	TGTGCCAGCAGCTTAGCGGGGTTAACCTACAATGAGCAGTTCTTC	CASSLAGLTYNEQFF
-	TRBV3-1	TRBJ2-6	few	TGTGCCAGCAGCCGCGGCTTGACTGGGGCCAACGTCCTGACTTTC	CASSRGLTGANVLTF
TRBD1	TRBV20-1	TRBJ1-5	few	TGCAGTGCTAGAAGGGGGCGCGGACAGCCCCAGCATTTT	CSARRGRGQPQHF
-	TRBV18	TRBJ2-1	many	TGTGCCAGCTCACCTCTACCGGGAGAGGGCAATGAGCAGTTCTTC	CASSPLPGEGNEQFF
-	TRBV4-3	TRBJ2-2	many	TGCGCCAGCAGCCAAGAGGGCGGGGAGCTGTTTTTT	CASSQEGGELFF
TRBD2	TRBV12-3/TRBV12-4	TRBJ2-7	many	TGTGCCAGCAGCCTAGCGGGAGAACACGAGCAGTACTTC	CASSLAGEHEQYF
-	TRBV20-1	TRBJ2-1	-	TGCAGTGCTCTCGACCCTTCCCGAGGGCGGTTCTTC	CSALDPSRGRFF
-	TRBV5-1	TRBJ1-2	many	TGCGCCAGCAGTCCGGACAGACACTATGGCTACACCTTC	CASSPDRHYGYTF
-	TRBV7-9	TRBJ1-1	few	TGTGCCAGCAGCTTGAACCTGGTGGACACTGAAGCTTTCTTT	CASSLNLVDTEAFF
-	TRBV11-1	TRBJ2-2	-	TGTGCCAGCAGCTTAGGAGGGACGGGGACCGGGGAGCTGTTTTTT	CASSLGGTGTGELFF
-	TRBV6-2/TRBV6-3	TRBJ2-3	-	TGTGCCAGCAGTTACACGTACTCGACAGATACGCAGTATTTT	CASSYTYSTDTQYF
-	TRBV7-2	TRBJ1-2	many	TGTGCCAGCAGCCCCCGGGACACCGCTTTTGGCTACACCTTC	CASSPRDTAFGYTF
-	TRBV14	TRBJ2-1	-	TGTGCCAGCAGCCAAGATCCGACGGGGGACCCGATTATCCCCCACAATGAGCAGTTCTTC	CASSQDPTGDPIIPHNEQFF